The sequence of this TCR beta chain was determined in a study of blood T cell repertoires in COVID-19. Study in general: Sources were T cells, B-cell-depleted T cells, or PBMCs; the material itself was cDNA or gDNA.

The assay was immunoSEQ multiplex PCR, and TCRdb's table has in-frame clones only and misses some. Here the sample spans about 220,000 clones, about four fifths being singletons. This clone was seen more than once but under ten times. The CDR3 consists of 13 residues. Germline lookup yields CDR1 SQVTM and CDR2 ANQGSEA. V was trimmed by 7 bases and J by 1 base, leaving 13 bases between them. The J gene is TRBJ1-1, the V gene TRBV29-1; D may be TRBD1 (5 bases). The sample consisted of peripheral blood. This TCR was recovered from an older woman with acute or convalescent COVID-19. CDR3: CSAIVGGNTEAFF. Written as DNA, the CDR3 is TGCAGCGCAATTGTGGGGGGGAACACTGAAGCTTTCTTT. Together with reference TRBV29-1 and TRBJ1-1, the CDR3 gives the full variable domain: SAVISQKPSRDICQRGTSLTIQCQVDSQVTMMFWYRQQPGQSLTLIATANQGSEATYESGFVIDKFPISRPNLTFSTLTVSNMSPEDSSIYLCSAIVGGNTEAFFGQGTRLTVV.